There are many counts of the clone carrying this T cell receptor beta chain. Its antigen is not known. This record belongs to a study of CD8 T cells in ankylosing spondylitis. Overall study results and limits: Ankylosing spondylitis blood appeared to carry a characteristic TCR beta motif of several highly homologous variants. Enrichment of disease-linked clones was reportedly significant in matched ankylosing spondylitis synovial fluid. Disease-linked clones bore a CD8+ phenotype, appearing relatively rarely in peripheral blood. There were earlier reports of some motif variants in reactive arthritis synovial fluid and blood.

The CDR3 length is 12 residues. Germline V gene sequence: CDR1 SGHRS, CDR2 YFSETQ. Germline trimming cut 4 bases from V and 8 bases from J; bases unmatched to any gene: 5. TCRdb processed the 5' RACE reads anew with MiXCR; each CDR3 protein has one entry. The table shows under 200,000 distinct CDR3 sequences, with around a tenth occurring only once. The rearrangement uses TRBV5-1 and TRBJ1-2; 7 nucleotides match TRBD1. The receptor was derived from a male donor with ankylosing spondylitis or in good health (not recorded which). The sample taken for sequencing was blood, either unsorted or a sorted T cell fraction (not recorded which). The CDR3 loop reads CASSGDSPGYTF. Written as DNA, the CDR3 is TGCGCCAGCAGCGGGGACAGCCCGGGCTACACCTTC.